This TCR beta chain was obtained from a study of patients and donors after allogeneic stem cell transplantation. TCRdb redid the calling of the RT-PCR reads with MiXCR, one entry per CDR3 protein. The sample carries 920,000 or so distinct CDR3 sequences, roughly 18% recorded once. Germline V gene data show CDR1 as SGHRS and CDR2 as YFSETQ. The CDR3 loop spans 14 amino acids. After removal of 3 bases from V and 8 bases from J, the junction contained 5 bases not matched to a gene. The TCR originated in a human donor who was either an allogeneic HSCT recipient or a stem cell or donor lymphocyte infusion donor (not recorded which). It is not recorded whose cells these are; they may come from a transplant donor. The genes are TRBV5-1 and TRBJ1-1, with TRBD1 matching 12 bases. The sample was blood, either unsorted or a sorted T cell fraction (not recorded which). The CDR3 spells CASSSGTGGLEAFF. The CDR3 region has the DNA TGCGCCAGCAGCTCGGGGACAGGGGGCTTGGAAGCTTTCTTT.